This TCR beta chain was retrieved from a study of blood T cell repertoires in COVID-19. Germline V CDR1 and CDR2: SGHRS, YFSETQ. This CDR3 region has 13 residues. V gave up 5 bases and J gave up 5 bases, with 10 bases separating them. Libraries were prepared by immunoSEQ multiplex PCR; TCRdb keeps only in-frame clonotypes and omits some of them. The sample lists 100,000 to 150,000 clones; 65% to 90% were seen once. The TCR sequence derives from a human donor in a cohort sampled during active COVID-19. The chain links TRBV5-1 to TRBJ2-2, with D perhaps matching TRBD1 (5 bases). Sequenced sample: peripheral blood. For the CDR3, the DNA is TGCGCCAGCAGATTGCAGGGTACCGGGGAGCTGTTTTTT. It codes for CASRLQGTGELFF.